Described below is a single T cell receptor (beta chain) sequence and its context. The antigen remains unidentified. This sample was included in a study of graft-versus-host responses after intestinal transplantation. Across the study: Each recipient received a multivisceral, liver-intestinal, or isolated intestinal graft. Study findings and constraints: HvG clone declines early post-transplant were associated with peak circulating GvH levels. There were GvH clones found in recipient marrow, and some of them appeared first in ileum or blood. Graft-donor T cell macrochimerism in patients accompanied high graft-versus-host to host-versus-graft clonal ratios in allografts.

Libraries were prepared by immunoSEQ multiplex PCR; TCRdb keeps only in-frame clonotypes and omits some of them. The table includes about 39,000 clones, over 90% detected once. Germline assignment: CDR1 SGHTA and CDR2 FQGNSA. This CDR3 contains 15 residues. V was clipped by 3 bases and J by 4 bases; unmatched bases: 4. The sample here was unstimulated CD8+ T cells sorted from spleen or lymph node cells, taken before transplant. This receptor was identified in a human donor who was the organ donor for an intestinal transplant. This chain uses TRBV7-2 with TRBJ2-3; TRBD2 matches at 10 bases. The CDR3 region has the DNA TGTGCCAGCAGCTTTGAAGCGGGGGGGCCAGATACGCAGTATTTT. Protein sequence: CASSFEAGGPDTQYF.